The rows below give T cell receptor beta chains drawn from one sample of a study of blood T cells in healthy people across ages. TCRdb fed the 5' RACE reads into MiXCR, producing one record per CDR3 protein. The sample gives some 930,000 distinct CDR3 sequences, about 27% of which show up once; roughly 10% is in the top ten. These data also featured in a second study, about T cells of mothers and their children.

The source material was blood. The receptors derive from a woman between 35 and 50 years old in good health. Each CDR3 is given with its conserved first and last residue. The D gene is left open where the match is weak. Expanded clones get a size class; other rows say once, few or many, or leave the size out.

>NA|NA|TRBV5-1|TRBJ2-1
TGCGCCAGCAGCCCGAGGGAAGCCTACAATGAGCAGTTCTTC
CASSPREAYNEQFF
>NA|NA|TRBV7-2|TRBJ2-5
TGTGCCAGCAGCTTAGTGACAGGGAGGTATCAAGAGACCCAGTACTTC
CASSLVTGRYQETQYF
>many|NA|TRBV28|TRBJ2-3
TGTGCCAGCAGTTTACCGACTGCCGGCACAGATACGCAGTATTTT
CASSLPTAGTDTQYF
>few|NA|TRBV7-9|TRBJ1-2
TGTGCCAGCAGCTCCACCACGGATATTTGTGGCTACACCTTC
CASSSTTDICGYTF
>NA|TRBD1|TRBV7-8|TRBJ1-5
TGTGCCAGCAGCTTACGTGGACAGGGGGCCTTCAATCAGCCCCAGCATTTT
CASSLRGQGAFNQPQHF
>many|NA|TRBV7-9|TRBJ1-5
TGTGCCAGCAGCTTCGACAGCGGCTATCAGCCCCAGCATTTT
CASSFDSGYQPQHF
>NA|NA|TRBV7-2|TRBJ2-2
TGTGCCAGCAGCTTCGGAATCGCGAACACCGGGGAGCTGTTTTTT
CASSFGIANTGELFF
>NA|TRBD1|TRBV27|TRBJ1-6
TGTGCCAGCAGTTTAGACAGGGCCCGCCATTCACCCCTCCACTTT
CASSLDRARHSPLHF
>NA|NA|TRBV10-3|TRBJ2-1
TGTGCCATCAGTGAGTCGGGCGAGCAGTTCTTC
CAISESGEQFF
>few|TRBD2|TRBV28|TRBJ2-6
TGTGCCAGCAGTTCCACCCGGGGGGGATCTGGGGCCAACGTCCTGACTTTC
CASSSTRGGSGANVLTF
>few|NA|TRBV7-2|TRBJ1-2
TGTGCCAGCAGCTTCGGGGTCGGTGGCTACACCTTC
CASSFGVGGYTF
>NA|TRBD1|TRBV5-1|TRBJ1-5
TGCGCCAGCAGCCCTCAGGGGGCGGAACAGCCCCAGCATTTT
CASSPQGAEQPQHF
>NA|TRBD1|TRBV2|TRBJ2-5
TGTGCCAGCAGCTCGGACAGGGGGTACCAAGAGACCCAGTACTTC
CASSSDRGYQETQYF
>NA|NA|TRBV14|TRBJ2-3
TGTGCCAGCAGCCAAGCTACCCCGGGGAGGACAGATACGCAGTATTTT
CASSQATPGRTDTQYF
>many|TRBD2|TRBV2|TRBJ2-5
TGTGCCAGCAGTGAAAGTAGTGCGGGACTAGTGGCAGAGACCCAGTACTTC
CASSESSAGLVAETQYF
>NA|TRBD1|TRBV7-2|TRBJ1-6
TGTGCCAGCAAAGGCGACAGGGGAAATTCACCCCTCCACTTT
CASKGDRGNSPLHF
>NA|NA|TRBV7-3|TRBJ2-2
TGTGCCAGCAGTCTCACGGCTGGCATGAGCACCGGGGAGCTGTTTTTT
CASSLTAGMSTGELFF
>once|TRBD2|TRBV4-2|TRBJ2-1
TGTGCCAGCAGCCAAGATGAGATAGCGGGGGGGCCGCGGGGCAATGAGCAGTTCTTC
CASSQDEIAGGPRGNEQFF
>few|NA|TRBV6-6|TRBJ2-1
TGTGCCAGCAGTTACCCGATAGCTTGGGGGGGCTACGATGAGCAGTTCTTC
CASSYPIAWGGYDEQFF
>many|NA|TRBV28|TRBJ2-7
TGTGCCAGTAGTGTAATCTACGAGCAGTACTTC
CASSVIYEQYF
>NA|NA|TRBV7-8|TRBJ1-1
TGTGCCAGCAGCTTAGCTTACAGGGCTGAAGCTTTCTTT
CASSLAYRAEAFF
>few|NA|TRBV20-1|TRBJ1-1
TGCAGTGCTAGACGAACAGACACTGAAGCTTTCTTT
CSARRTDTEAFF
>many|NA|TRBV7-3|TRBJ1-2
TGTGCCAGCAGCCCCGCTCCTACTGACGGAACCTATGGCTACACCTTC
CASSPAPTDGTYGYTF
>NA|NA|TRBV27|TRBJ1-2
TGTGCCAGCAGCAGAAGATCGGCCGACGACGGCTACACCTTC
CASSRRSADDGYTF
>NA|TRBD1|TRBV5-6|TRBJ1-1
TGTGCCAGCAGCTTGCCTGGGCCCCGGGACAGGGGGGCCCGTATGAACACTGAAGCTTTCTTT
CASSLPGPRDRGARMNTEAFF
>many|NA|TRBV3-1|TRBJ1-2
TGTGCCAGCAGCCAAGAGTCCCGGCAGGGGACGAAGGGCTACACCTTC
CASSQESRQGTKGYTF
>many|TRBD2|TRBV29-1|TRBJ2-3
TGCAGCGCTAGACTAGCGGAGAGCACAGATACGCAGTATTTT
CSARLAESTDTQYF
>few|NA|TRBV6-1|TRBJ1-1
TGTGCCAGCATAAGGTTGGCAGGCGGGACCACTGAAGCTTTCTTT
CASIRLAGGTTEAFF
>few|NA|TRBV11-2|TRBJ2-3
TGTGCCAGCAGCTTAGAACCAGGGGGGCGCCCTACGCAGTATTTT
CASSLEPGGRPTQYF
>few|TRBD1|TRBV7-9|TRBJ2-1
TGTGCCAGCAGCCTACCCGGGACAGGGGTAAATGAGCAGTTCTTC
CASSLPGTGVNEQFF
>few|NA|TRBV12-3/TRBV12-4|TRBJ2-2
TGTGCCAGCAGTTTTAACGGTCCGAGAACCGGGGAGCTGTTTTTT
CASSFNGPRTGELFF
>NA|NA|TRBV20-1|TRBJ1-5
TGCAGTGCTAGAGCCTCCCTTAGCAATCAGCCCCAGCATTTT
CSARASLSNQPQHF
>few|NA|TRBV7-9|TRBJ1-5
TGTGCCAGCAGCTTGGGTCTGAATAATCAGCCCCAGCATTTT
CASSLGLNNQPQHF
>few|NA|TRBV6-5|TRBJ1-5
TGTGCCAGCAGTTACTCGAGGAGGGGCAATCAGCCCCAGCATTTT
CASSYSRRGNQPQHF
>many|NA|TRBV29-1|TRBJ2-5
TGCAGCGTTGAAAAGAGACCGGAGACCCAGTACTTC
CSVEKRPETQYF
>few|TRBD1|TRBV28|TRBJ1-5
TGTGCCAGCAGAATGACAGGGAGTCTCACTCAGCCCCAGCATTTT
CASRMTGSLTQPQHF
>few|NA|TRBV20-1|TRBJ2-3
TGCAGTGCGATCCGGGCGGGCGTCACAGATACGCAGTATTTT
CSAIRAGVTDTQYF